The 27 T cell receptor beta chains listed next were all sequenced from one sample in a study of PD-1 blockade in classical Hodgkin lymphoma (dated by TCRdb to about 2020). The library was built by means of the immunoSEQ multiplex PCR assay. Drawn from immuneACCESS, this table holds only the in-frame rearrangements with V and J called that TCRdb kept. Clones are partly lost; checked studies trace under half to an unresolved V gene and leave the rest unexplained. The sample yields 100,000 to 120,000 clones; 89% were counted once. The ten largest account for around 17% of the sample. This specimen's time point label, interpreted: cycle 4 day 1 (C4D1), after five to seven weeks of nivolumab. Every trial patient had relapsed following autologous stem cell transplantation, and prior brentuximab vedotin exposure was what differed among cohorts A, B and C. The material sequenced was peripheral blood mononuclear cells (PBMCs), taken before the fourth cycle of nivolumab. These receptors came from a human donor with classical Hodgkin lymphoma.

This rearrangement joins TRBV19 to TRBJ1-3, with D perhaps matching TRBD1 (6 bases). V was pared by 5 bases and J by 4 bases, with 15 bases between. Germline values: CDR1 LNHDA, CDR2 SQIVND (reference sequence). The CDR3 contains 15 residues. The CDR3 reads CASSPLTGRGNTIYF. The CDR3 coding sequence is TGTGCCAGTAGTCCACTCACAGGGAGAGGAAACACCATATATTTT.

This chain joins TRBV9 and TRBJ1-4; no clear D. CDR3 length equals 16 residues. Germline CDR1 reads SGDLS; CDR2 reads YYNGEE. With 2 bases removed from V and 7 bases from J, the gap between germline ends came to 18 bases. Here the CDR3 reads CASSVGLGQESEKLFF. CDR3 sequence (DNA): TGTGCCAGCAGCGTGGGGTTAGGGCAGGAGAGTGAAAAACTGTTTTTT.

The chain uses TRBV27 and TRBJ2-7; 8 nucleotides align to TRBD1. With V trimmed by 4 bases and J by 3 bases, 8 bases remained unmatched. CDR1 MNHEY and CDR2 SMNVEV come from the germline V gene (reference sequence). This CDR3 is 15 amino acids long. The CDR3 spells CASSSGTGEVYEQYF. The DNA for the CDR3 is TGTGCCAGCAGTTCAGGGACAGGTGAGGTCTACGAGCAGTACTTC.

The V call is TRBV11-2, the J call TRBJ2-3; 9 nucleotides line up with TRBD2. V dropped 1 base and J dropped 3; count of bases not matched to a gene: 5. Germline CDR1 reads SGHAT; CDR2 reads FQNNGV. The CDR3 spans 16 residues. The DNA for the CDR3 is TGTGCCAGCAGCTTAGGAGTTAGCGGGAGTACAGATACGCAGTATTTT. This sequence encodes CASSLGVSGSTDTQYF.

This chain uses TRBV2 with TRBJ1-4, with D maybe TRBD1 (5 bases). Germline V CDR1 and CDR2: SNHLY, FYNNEI. Trimming left V 7 bases short and J 1 base short, with 25 bases between. CDR3 length: 19 residues. The CDR3 DNA reads TGTGCCAGCAACGGTCCCAGACTGGGAATGGGGGAAACTAATGAAAAACTGTTTTTT. Amino acid sequence: CASNGPRLGMGETNEKLFF.

The chain carries TRBV5-1 and TRBJ2-7, with D possibly matching TRBD1 (5 bases). The germline CDR1 and CDR2 sequences are SGHRS and YFSETQ. Trimming left V 0 bases short and J 9 bases short, with 16 bases between. This CDR3 has 14 amino acids. Written as DNA, the CDR3 is TGCGCCAGCAGCTTGGAGGGGCCCCTAATGGGGCAGTACTTC. Translated: CASSLEGPLMGQYF. Full variable domain (rest looked up from reference TRBV5-1 and TRBJ2-7): KAGVTQTPRYLIKTRGQQVTLSCSPISGHRSVSWYQQTPGQGLQFLFEYFSETQRNKGNFPGRFSGRQFSNSRSEMNVSTLELGDSALYLCASSLEGPLMGQYFGPGTRLTVT.

The chain joins TRBV4-1 to TRBJ1-1, with D hard to call. Germline CDR1 reads MGHRA; CDR2 reads YSYEKL. This CDR3 is built from 14 residues. Trimming pared 3 bases from V and 0 bases from J, leaving 8 bases between. DNA for the CDR3: TGCGCCAGCAGCCAGACACAGATGAACACTGAAGCTTTCTTT. Its translation: CASSQTQMNTEAFF.

This chain connects TRBV6-6 to TRBJ1-2; D gene unclear. This CDR3 is built from 13 residues. The germline CDR1 and CDR2 sequences are MNHNY and SVGAGI (reference sequence). V lost 3 bases and J 6 bases, leaving 11 bases between the germline ends. The CDR3 nucleotides are TGTGCCAGCAGTTATTTCCCCGAGGATGGCTACACCTTC. Its protein is CASSYFPEDGYTF.

V usage is TRBV7-7 and J usage is TRBJ2-5; TRBD2 agrees at 8 bases. Trimming cost V 3 bases and J 4 bases; bases outside gene matches: 10. The germline gives CDR1 SSHAT, CDR2 FNYEAQ (reference sequence). The CDR3 has 16 residues. The CDR3 sequence: CASSFSSGTPPETQYF. The CDR3 DNA reads as TGTGCCAGCAGCTTTAGTAGCGGGACCCCCCCAGAGACCCAGTACTTC.

The chain carries TRBV18 and TRBJ1-5; TRBD1 might be the D (5 bases). This CDR3 has 17 residues. Trimming removed 3 bases at V and 1 base at J, with 16 bases between. Germline CDR1 is KGHSH and CDR2 is LQKENI. CDR3 coding DNA: TGTGCCAGCTCACCGTTTCCCGAGACAGTCAGCAATCAGCCCCAGCATTTT. Protein sequence: CASSPFPETVSNQPQHF. Filled out from reference TRBV18 and TRBJ1-5, the complete variable domain reads NAGVMQNPRHLVRRRGQEARLRCSPMKGHSHVYWYRQLPEEGLKFMVYLQKENIIDESGMPKERFSAEFPKEGPSILRIQQVVRGDSAAYFCASSPFPETVSNQPQHFGDGTRLSIL.

The V call is TRBV19, the J call TRBJ1-3; D unresolved. Germline-derived CDR1 and CDR2 are LNHDA and SQIVND (reference sequence). The ends were cut back, 7 bases at V and 2 bases at J, with 6 bases in the middle. The CDR3 has 12 residues. The CDR3 coding sequence is TGTGCCAGTACCAGAACTGGAAACACCATATATTTT. Translated, it gives CASTRTGNTIYF.

The sample holds a few counts of this clone. V gene TRBV11-3 combines with J gene TRBJ1-1; 7 bases are a match to TRBD1. V dropped 1 base and J dropped 6; count of bases not matched to a gene: 8. Per germline, CDR1 SGHNT and CDR2 YENEEA. The CDR3 runs to 15 residues. For the CDR3, the DNA is TGTGCCAGCAGCTTAGGTCTCGACAGGGATCCTGAAGCTTTCTTT. This gives the protein CASSLGLDRDPEAFF.

This clone was recorded only once. The chain couples TRBV7-2 to TRBJ1-3; D call uncertain. V shed 1 base and J shed 0 bases, with 7 bases lying between them. The CDR3 runs to 15 residues. Germline V lookup: CDR1 SGHTA, CDR2 FQGNSA. CDR3 sequence reads: CASSLGANSGNTIYF. Written as DNA, the CDR3 is TGTGCCAGCAGCTTAGGTGCCAACTCTGGAAACACCATATATTTT.

The chain is built from TRBV18 and TRBJ1-1, with D tentatively TRBD1 (6 bases). The length of the CDR3 is 16 residues. Trimming left V 0 bases short and J 2 bases short, with 13 bases between. Germline CDR1 and CDR2: KGHSH and LQKENI. CDR3 sequence: CASSPPRTALNTEAFF. Written as DNA, the CDR3 is TGTGCCAGCTCACCACCGAGGACAGCATTAAACACTGAAGCTTTCTTT.

The genes are TRBV2 and TRBJ1-5, with no clear D. Germline lookup yields CDR1 SNHLY and CDR2 FYNNEI. V dropped 3 bases and J dropped 6 bases, with 9 bases sitting between them. CDR3 length equals 13 residues. CDR3 amino acids: CASSEGLGQPQHF. The CDR3 DNA is TGTGCCAGCAGTGAGGGCTTGGGTCAGCCCCAGCATTTT.

The V and J genes are TRBV2 and TRBJ2-5; 12 nucleotides match TRBD2. From germline, CDR1 is SNHLY and CDR2 FYNNEI. V gave up 5 bases and J gave up 4 bases; unmatched junction bases: 5. This CDR3 comprises 15 residues. As DNA, the CDR3 is TGTGCCAGCAGTACTAGCGGGAGGACGGGAGAGACCCAGTACTTC. Protein sequence: CASSTSGRTGETQYF.

V is TRBV5-1 and J is TRBJ2-7; D not resolved. V was clipped by 4 bases and J by 6 bases, with 11 bases between them. Germline V gives CDR1 SGHRS, CDR2 YFSETQ. This CDR3 is built from 12 residues. This CDR3 is CASSLGTGEQYF. DNA of the CDR3: TGCGCCAGCAGCCTGGGAACGGGCGAGCAGTACTTC.

The chain couples TRBV5-4 to TRBJ2-5; D tentatively reads TRBD1 or TRBD2 (5 bases each). Trimming stripped 4 bases from V and 0 bases from J, with 10 bases between. Per the germline V gene, CDR1 is SGHNT and CDR2 is YYREEE (reference sequence). The CDR3 is made up of 14 amino acids. This chain's CDR3 is CASSRGPNQETQYF. The CDR3 nucleotides read TGTGCCAGCAGCAGGGGACCGAACCAAGAGACCCAGTACTTC.

J is TRBJ2-2 and V is TRBV29-1, with 11 bases that match TRBD2. V lost 4 bases, J lost 4 bases, and 5 bases stayed unmatched. There are 15 residues in the CDR3. The germline gives CDR1 SQVTM, CDR2 ANQGSEA. CDR3 nucleotide sequence: TGCAGCGTTGCGGCTAGCGGGAGGTTCACCGGGGAGCTGTTTTTT. It is translated as CSVAASGRFTGELFF.

The chain couples TRBV5-1 to TRBJ2-5, with 8 bases that match TRBD2. The CDR3 runs 15 residues. CDR1 is SGHRS, CDR2 YFSETQ, per germline. V dropped 4 bases and J dropped 4; count of bases not matched to a gene: 9. As DNA, the CDR3 is TGCGCCAGCAGCCGTGCGGGAGGCCAAGGAGAGACCCAGTACTTC. Translated: CASSRAGGQGETQYF.

J is TRBJ1-2 and V is TRBV7-2; D perhaps matches TRBD1 (5 bases). The germline V gene has CDR1 SGHTA and CDR2 FQGNSA. The CDR3 length is 14 residues. The germline V and J ends were trimmed by 1 base and 7 bases, with 13 bases remaining between them. The CDR3 DNA is TGTGCCAGCAGCTTAGATGGGACCGATAGTGGCTACACCTTC. Residues: CASSLDGTDSGYTF.

This clone was recorded once. The chain recombines TRBV7-9 with TRBJ1-2; 8 bases agree with TRBD1. J lost 6 bases, V lost 5 bases, and 11 bases had no gene match. CDR3 size: 15 residues. Germline V gene lookup returns CDR1 SEHNR and CDR2 FQNEAQ (reference sequence). The CDR3 DNA is TGTGCCAGCAGCGCGAGGACAGGGCCACGCCATGGCTACACCTTC. Encoded protein: CASSARTGPRHGYTF.

The rearrangement uses TRBV7-9 and TRBJ2-1; 7 nucleotides line up with TRBD1. With 2 bases clipped from V and 3 bases from J, the junction kept 4 bases outside the gene matches. The CDR3 has 15 residues. The V gene's germline CDR1 is SEHNR and CDR2 FQNEAQ (reference sequence). The CDR3, as DNA: TGTGCCAGCAGCTTAAAGGACAGGAGCTACAATGAGCAGTTCTTC. Translation: CASSLKDRSYNEQFF.

The V and J genes are TRBV11-2 and TRBJ2-1, with D unresolved. Germline lookup yields CDR1 SGHAT and CDR2 FQNNGV. V lost 6 bases and J lost 10, with 7 bases in between. This CDR3 is built from 10 residues. CDR3 in DNA: TGTGCCAGCAGGGTCAAAGAGCAGTTCTTC. Protein product: CASRVKEQFF.

This chain connects TRBV6-6 to TRBJ2-1; 7 bases match TRBD2. Germline CDR1 and CDR2: MNHNY and SVGAGI (reference sequence). Unmatched junction bases numbered 9, after V lost 0 bases and J lost 7 bases. CDR3 length: 16 amino acids. CDR3 amino acids: CASSYSASGTKNEQFF. The CDR3 DNA sequence: TGTGCCAGCAGTTACTCGGCTAGCGGAACCAAAAATGAGCAGTTCTTC.

In nucleotides, the CDR3 is TGTGCCAGCAGTTTCGATGAGCAGTTCTTC. This translates into CASSFDEQFF. The chain combines TRBV28 with TRBJ2-1; D gene unclear. With 3 bases removed from V and 8 bases from J, the gap between germline ends came to 2 bases. This CDR3 has 10 residues. Germline V CDR1 and CDR2: MDHEN, SYDVKM.

The sample holds one count of this clone. The chain joins TRBV30 to TRBJ2-5, with TRBD1 matching 7 bases. Germline V gene sequence: CDR1 GTSNPN, CDR2 SVGIG (reference sequence). There are 15 residues in the CDR3. V lost 0 bases to trimming and J lost 1 base; unmatched junction nucleotides: 5. The CDR3 loop reads CAWSVGGWGQETQYF. The DNA of the CDR3 is TGTGCCTGGAGTGTAGGGGGCTGGGGCCAAGAGACCCAGTACTTC.